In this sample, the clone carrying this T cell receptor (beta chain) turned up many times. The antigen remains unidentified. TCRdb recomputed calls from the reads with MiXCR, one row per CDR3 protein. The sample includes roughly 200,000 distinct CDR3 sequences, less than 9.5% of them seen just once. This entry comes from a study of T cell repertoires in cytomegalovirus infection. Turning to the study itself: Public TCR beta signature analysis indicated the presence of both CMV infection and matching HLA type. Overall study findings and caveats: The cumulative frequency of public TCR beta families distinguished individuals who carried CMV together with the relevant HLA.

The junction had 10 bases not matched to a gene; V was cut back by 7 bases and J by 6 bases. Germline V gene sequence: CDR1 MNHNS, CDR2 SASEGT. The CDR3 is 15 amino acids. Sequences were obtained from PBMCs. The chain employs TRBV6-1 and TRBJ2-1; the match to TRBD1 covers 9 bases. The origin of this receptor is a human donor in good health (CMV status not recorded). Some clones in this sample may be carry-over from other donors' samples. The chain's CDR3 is CASMLTGTGFNEQFF. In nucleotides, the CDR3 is TGTGCCAGCATGCTAACCGGGACAGGGTTCAATGAGCAGTTCTTC.